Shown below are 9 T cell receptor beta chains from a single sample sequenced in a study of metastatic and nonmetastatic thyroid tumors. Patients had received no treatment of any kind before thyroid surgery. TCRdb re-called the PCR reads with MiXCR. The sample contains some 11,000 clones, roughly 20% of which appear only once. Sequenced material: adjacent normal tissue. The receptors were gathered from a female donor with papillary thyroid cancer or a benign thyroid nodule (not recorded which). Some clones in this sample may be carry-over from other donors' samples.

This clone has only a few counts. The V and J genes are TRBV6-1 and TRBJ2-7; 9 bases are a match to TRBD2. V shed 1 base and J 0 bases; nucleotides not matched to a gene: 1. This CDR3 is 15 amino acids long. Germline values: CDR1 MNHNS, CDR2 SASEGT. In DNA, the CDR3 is TGTGCCAGCAGTGAAGATAGCGGGAGCTCCTACGAGCAGTACTTC. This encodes CASSEDSGSSYEQYF.

CDR3 protein: CASSRTDTHTEAFF. CDR3 bases: TGTGCCAGCAGTAGGACAGATACCCACACTGAAGCTTTCTTT. This chain joins TRBV28 and TRBJ1-1, with D possibly matching TRBD1 (6 bases). This CDR3 contains 14 residues. V was cut by 5 bases and J by 3 bases, with 13 bases left in between. Germline CDR1 reads MDHEN; CDR2 reads SYDVKM.

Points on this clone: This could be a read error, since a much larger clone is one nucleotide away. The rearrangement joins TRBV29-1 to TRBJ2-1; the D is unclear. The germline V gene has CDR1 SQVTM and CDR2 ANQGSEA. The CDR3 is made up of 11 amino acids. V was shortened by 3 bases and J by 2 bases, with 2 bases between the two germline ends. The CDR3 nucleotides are TGCAGCGTTGATCCCTACAATGAGCAGTTCTTC. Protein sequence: CSVDPYNEQFF.

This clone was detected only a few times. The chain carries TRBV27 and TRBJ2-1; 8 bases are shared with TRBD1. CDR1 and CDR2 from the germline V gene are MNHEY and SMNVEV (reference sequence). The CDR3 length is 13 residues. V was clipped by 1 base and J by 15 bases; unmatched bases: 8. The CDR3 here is CASSLYDRGQGFF. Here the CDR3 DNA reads TGTGCCAGCAGTTTATACGACAGGGGCCAAGGGTTCTTC.

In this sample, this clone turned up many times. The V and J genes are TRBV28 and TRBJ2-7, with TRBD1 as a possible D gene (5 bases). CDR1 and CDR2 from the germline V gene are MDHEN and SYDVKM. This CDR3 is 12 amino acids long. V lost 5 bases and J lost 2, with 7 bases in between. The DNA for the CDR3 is TGTGCCAGCAGTCGACAGCCCTACGAGCAGTACTTC. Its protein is CASSRQPYEQYF.

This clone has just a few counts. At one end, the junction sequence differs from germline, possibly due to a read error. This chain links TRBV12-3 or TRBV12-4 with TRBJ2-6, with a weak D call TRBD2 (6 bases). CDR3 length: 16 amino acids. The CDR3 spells CASSLGGIAVANVLTF. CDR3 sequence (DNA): TGTGCCAGCAGTTTAGGCGGGATAGCTGTGGCCAACGTCCTTACTTTC.

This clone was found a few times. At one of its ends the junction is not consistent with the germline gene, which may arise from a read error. In nucleotides, the CDR3 is TGTGCCAGCAGTCAATTGGTCGAGCGGTACTTC. It translates to CASSQLVERYF. The genes are TRBV27 and TRBJ2-7, with no clear D. Germline CDR1 is MNHEY and CDR2 is SMNVEV (reference sequence). The CDR3 has 11 residues.

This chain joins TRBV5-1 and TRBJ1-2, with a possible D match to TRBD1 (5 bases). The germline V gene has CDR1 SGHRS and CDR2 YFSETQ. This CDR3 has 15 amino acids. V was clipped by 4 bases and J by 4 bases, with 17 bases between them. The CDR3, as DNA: TGCGCCAGCAGCCCTCCGGGGTTCGGGGGCTATGGCTACACCTTC. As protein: CASSPPGFGGYGYTF.

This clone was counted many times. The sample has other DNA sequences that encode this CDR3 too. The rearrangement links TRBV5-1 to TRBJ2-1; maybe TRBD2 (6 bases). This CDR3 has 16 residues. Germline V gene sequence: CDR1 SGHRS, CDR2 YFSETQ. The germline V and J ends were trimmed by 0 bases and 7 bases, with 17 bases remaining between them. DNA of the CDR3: TGCGCCAGCAGCTTGGGAACTAGCTGGGAGCGGAATGAGCAGTTCTTC. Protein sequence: CASSLGTSWERNEQFF.